The source of this TCR beta chain is a study of blood T cell repertoires in COVID-19. Study-wide context: There were acute and convalescent COVID-19 samples, and they came from the United States, Italy and Spain. T cells, B-cell-depleted T cells, or PBMCs provided the cDNA or gDNA that served as material.

V lost 4 bases to trimming and J lost 3 bases, with 12 bases between them. The CDR3 sequence is 14 residues long. Germline V gene data show CDR1 as LNHDA and CDR2 as SQIVND (reference sequence). Authors' analysis steps: Estimates of nucleated cell counts were drawn from the amplification of reference gene primers. Using immunoSEQ multiplex PCR, the repertoire was profiled, and TCRdb retains in-frame clones only, with some absent. V and J calls and clone size are given by that table; D and trimming were obtained from the DNA. The table records some 300,000 clones, around nine tenths of them present only once.

The clonotype was recovered from a man aged 70 or older with acute or convalescent COVID-19. V usage is TRBV19 and J usage is TRBJ2-5, with D perhaps TRBD1 (6 bases). Specimen: peripheral blood. Here the CDR3 DNA reads TGTGCCAGTAGTAAGAGGGCAGGGGAAGAGACCCAGTACTTC. Translated, it gives CASSKRAGEETQYF.